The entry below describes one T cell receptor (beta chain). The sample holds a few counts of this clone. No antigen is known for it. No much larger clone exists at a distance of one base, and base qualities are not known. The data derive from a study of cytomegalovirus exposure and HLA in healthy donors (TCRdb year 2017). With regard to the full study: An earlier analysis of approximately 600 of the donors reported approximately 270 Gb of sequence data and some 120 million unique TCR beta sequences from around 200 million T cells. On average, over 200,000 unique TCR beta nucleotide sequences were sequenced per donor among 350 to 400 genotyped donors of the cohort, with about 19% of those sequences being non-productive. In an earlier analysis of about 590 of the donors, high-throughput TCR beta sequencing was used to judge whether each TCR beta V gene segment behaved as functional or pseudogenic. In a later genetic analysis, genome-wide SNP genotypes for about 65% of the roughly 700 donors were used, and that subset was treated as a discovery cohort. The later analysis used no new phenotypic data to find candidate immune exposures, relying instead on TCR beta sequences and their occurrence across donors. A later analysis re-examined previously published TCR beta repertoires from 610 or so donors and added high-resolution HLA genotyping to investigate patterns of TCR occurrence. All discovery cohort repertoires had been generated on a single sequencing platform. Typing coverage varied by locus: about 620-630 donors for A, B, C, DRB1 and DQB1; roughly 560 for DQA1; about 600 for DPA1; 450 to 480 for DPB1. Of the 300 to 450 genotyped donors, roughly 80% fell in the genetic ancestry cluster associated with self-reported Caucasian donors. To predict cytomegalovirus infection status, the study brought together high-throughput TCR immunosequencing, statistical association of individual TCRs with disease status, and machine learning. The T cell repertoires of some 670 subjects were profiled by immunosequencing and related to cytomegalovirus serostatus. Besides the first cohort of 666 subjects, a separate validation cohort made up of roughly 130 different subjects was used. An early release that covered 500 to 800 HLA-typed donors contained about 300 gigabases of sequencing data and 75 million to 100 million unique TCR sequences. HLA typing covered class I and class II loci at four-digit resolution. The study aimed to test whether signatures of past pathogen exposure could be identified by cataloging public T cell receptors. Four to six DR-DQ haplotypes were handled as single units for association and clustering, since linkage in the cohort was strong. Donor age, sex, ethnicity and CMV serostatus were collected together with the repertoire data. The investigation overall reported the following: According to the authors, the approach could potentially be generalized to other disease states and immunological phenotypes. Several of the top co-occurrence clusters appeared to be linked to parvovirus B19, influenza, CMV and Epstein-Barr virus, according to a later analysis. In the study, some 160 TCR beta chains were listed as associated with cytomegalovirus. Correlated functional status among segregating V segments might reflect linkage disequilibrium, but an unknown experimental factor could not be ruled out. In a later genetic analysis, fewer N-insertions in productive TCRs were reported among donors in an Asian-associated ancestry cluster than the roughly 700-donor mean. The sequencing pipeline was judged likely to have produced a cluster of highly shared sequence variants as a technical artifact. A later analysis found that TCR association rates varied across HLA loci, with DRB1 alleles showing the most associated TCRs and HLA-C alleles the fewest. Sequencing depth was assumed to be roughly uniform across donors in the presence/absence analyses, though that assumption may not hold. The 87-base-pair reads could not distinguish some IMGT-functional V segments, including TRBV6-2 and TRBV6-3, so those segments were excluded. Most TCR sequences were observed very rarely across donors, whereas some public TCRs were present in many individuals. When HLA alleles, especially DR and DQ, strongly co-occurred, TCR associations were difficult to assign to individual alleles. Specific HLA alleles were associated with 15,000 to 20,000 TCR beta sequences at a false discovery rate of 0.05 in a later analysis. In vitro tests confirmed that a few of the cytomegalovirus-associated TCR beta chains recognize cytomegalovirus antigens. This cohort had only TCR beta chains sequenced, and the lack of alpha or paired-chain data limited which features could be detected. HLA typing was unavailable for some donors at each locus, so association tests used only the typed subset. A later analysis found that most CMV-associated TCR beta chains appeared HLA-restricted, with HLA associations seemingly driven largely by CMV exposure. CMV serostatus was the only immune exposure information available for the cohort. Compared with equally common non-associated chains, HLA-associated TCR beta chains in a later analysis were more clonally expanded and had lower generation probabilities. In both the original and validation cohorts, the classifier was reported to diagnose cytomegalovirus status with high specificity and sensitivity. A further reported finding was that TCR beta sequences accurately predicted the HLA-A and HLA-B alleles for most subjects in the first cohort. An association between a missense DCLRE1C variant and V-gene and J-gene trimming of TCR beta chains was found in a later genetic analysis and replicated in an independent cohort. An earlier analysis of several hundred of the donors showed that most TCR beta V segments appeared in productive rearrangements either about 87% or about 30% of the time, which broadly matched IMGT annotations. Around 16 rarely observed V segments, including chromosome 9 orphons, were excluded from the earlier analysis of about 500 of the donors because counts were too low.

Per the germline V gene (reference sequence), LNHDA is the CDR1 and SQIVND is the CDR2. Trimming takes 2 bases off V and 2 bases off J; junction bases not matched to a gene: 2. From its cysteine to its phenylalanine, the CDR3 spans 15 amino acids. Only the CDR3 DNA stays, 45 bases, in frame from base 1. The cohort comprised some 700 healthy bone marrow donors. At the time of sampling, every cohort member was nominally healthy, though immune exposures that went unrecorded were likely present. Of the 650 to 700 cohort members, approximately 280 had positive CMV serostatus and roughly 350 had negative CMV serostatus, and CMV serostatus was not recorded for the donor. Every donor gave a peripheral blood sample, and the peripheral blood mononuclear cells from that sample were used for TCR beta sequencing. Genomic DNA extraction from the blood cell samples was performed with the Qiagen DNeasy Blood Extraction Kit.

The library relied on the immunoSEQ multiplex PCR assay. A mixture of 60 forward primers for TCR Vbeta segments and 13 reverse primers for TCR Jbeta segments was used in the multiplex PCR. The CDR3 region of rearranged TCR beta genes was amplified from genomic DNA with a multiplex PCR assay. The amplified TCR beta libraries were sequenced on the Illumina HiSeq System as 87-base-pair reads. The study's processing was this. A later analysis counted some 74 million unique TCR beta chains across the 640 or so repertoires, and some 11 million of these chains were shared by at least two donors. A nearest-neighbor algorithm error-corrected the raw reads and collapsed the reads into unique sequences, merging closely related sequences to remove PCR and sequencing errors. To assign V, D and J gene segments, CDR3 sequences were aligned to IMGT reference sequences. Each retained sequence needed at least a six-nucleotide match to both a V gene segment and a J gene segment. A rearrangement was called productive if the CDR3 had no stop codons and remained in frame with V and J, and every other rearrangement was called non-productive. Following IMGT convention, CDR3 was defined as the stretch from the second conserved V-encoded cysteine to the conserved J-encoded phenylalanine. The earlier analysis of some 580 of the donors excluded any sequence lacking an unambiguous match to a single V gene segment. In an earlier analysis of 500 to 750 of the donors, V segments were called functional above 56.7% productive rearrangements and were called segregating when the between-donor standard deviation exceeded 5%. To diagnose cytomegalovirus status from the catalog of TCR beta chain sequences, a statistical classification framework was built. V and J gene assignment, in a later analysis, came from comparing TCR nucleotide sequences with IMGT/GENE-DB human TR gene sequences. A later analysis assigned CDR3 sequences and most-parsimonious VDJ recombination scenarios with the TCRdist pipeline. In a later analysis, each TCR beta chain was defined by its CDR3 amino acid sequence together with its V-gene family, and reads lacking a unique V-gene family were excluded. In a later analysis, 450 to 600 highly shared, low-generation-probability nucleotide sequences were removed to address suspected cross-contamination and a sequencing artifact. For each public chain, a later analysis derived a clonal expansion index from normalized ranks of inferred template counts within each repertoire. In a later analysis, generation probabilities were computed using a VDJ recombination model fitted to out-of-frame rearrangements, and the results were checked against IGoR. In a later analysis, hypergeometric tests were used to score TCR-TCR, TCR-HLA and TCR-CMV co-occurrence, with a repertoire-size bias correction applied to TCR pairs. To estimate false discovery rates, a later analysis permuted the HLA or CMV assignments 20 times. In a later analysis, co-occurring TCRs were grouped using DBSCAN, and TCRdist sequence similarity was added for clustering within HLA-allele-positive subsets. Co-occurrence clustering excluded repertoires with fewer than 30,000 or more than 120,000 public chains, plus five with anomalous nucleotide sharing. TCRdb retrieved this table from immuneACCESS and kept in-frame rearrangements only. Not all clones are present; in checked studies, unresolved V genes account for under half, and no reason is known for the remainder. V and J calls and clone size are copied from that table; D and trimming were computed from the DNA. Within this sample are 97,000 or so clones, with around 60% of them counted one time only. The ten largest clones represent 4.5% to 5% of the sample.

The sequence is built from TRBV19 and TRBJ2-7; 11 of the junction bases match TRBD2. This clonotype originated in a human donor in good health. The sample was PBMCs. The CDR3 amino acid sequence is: CASSISLAGAYEQYF. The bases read TGTGCCAGTAGTATATCACTAGCGGGAGCCTACGAGCAGTACTTC.